What follows are 25 T cell receptor beta chains derived from one specimen sequenced in a study of shared clonotypes between healthy human individuals. Profiling relied on immunoSEQ multiplex PCR, and the TCRdb table lists in-frame clones only, not all of them. The sample has about 2.2 million clones; about 93% are singletons. Naive CD8 isolation took CD45RO-negative cells positively selected for CCR7 and excluded terminally differentiated effector memory CD45RA+ cells. The sequenced sample consisted of naive CD8+ T cells from PBMCs. The receptors shown here come from a young man in good health. Some clones in this sample may be carry-over from other donors' samples.

This rearrangement joins TRBV4-1 to TRBJ1-2, with 7 bases identical to TRBD1. The CDR3 totals 19 residues. Losses at the gene ends were 1 base for V and 4 bases for J; bases not matched to a gene: 18. The germline V gene has CDR1 MGHRA and CDR2 YSYEKL. In DNA, the CDR3 is TGCGCCAGCAGCCAAGTTCTGGGGCAGGGGGACTTCCTCGGCTATGGCTACACCTTC. Its protein product is CASSQVLGQGDFLGYGYTF.

The sample holds one count of this clone. The V gene is TRBV11-2, the J gene TRBJ2-7; possible D gene TRBD1, 7 bases. The CDR3 has 15 amino acids. The germline V and J ends were trimmed by 5 bases and 5 bases, with 19 bases remaining between them. The germline gives CDR1 SGHAT, CDR2 FQNNGV. CDR3 bases: TGTGCCAGCAGCAAAACAGGGGTAGCGGTGAACGAGCAGTACTTC. Its protein is CASSKTGVAVNEQYF.

V is TRBV5-6 and J is TRBJ2-1; 7 bases agree with TRBD1. CDR3 length equals 14 residues. V shed 3 bases, J shed 6 bases, and the junction held 6 bases outside the gene matches. CDR1 SGHDT and CDR2 YYEEEE come from the germline V gene. The CDR3 DNA sequence: TGTGCCAGCAGCTCAACGCACAGGGGCAATGAGCAGTTCTTC. Its protein product is CASSSTHRGNEQFF.

This clone was seen once. J is TRBJ2-1 and V is TRBV9, with D possibly TRBD1 on 6 matching bases. The germline V gene has CDR1 SGDLS and CDR2 YYNGEE. The CDR3 contains 17 residues. Trimming removed 4 bases at V and 0 bases at J, with 17 bases between. In nucleotides, the CDR3 is TGTGCCAGCAGCCATAATCTAGGACAGAGCTCCTACAATGAGCAGTTCTTC. It translates to CASSHNLGQSSYNEQFF.

The chain combines TRBV19 with TRBJ2-5; 7 positions agree with TRBD1. Germline CDR1 is LNHDA and CDR2 is SQIVND (reference sequence). Germline trimming cut 6 bases from V and 3 bases from J; bases unmatched to any gene: 7. CDR3 length equals 14 residues. The CDR3 spells CASSKSGTEETQYF. In DNA, the CDR3 is TGTGCCAGTAGCAAATCCGGGACAGAAGAGACCCAGTACTTC.

This clone was counted a single time. This sequence joins TRBV29-1 and TRBJ2-5; D is unresolved. The J call may be wrong; the DNA end is better matched by TRBJ2-7. The CDR3 has 12 residues. Germline CDR1 and CDR2: SQVTM and ANQGSEA. CDR3 nucleotide sequence: TGCAGCGTTGAATCAGACTCCTACGAGCAGTACTTC. Translated: CSVESDSYEQYF.

Here the CDR3 DNA reads TGTGCCAGCAGCCCGGGACTAGCGGGACTCCAAGAGACCCAGTACTTC. It is translated as CASSPGLAGLQETQYF. The chain joins TRBV5-4 to TRBJ2-5; 13 bases agree with TRBD2. CDR1 and CDR2 (germline): SGHNT, YYREEE (reference sequence). Losses at the gene ends were 4 bases for V and 1 base for J; bases not matched to a gene: 4. The CDR3 is 16 residues long.

The rearrangement uses TRBV9 and TRBJ2-3; D may correspond to TRBD1 or TRBD2 (5 bases each). This CDR3 spans 16 amino acids. From germline, CDR1 is SGDLS and CDR2 YYNGEE. Deletions cut 0 bases from V and 0 bases from J, with 11 bases between. The CDR3 DNA sequence: TGTGCCAGCAGCGTAGGGGGGAGAGCTAGCACAGATACGCAGTATTTT. Its protein is CASSVGGRASTDTQYF.

V is TRBV12-5 and J is TRBJ2-7, with 8 bases lining up with TRBD2. Germline CDR1 is LGHNT and CDR2 is FRNRAP. This CDR3 comprises 13 residues. J lost 6 bases, V lost 5 bases, and 6 bases had no gene match. The CDR3, as DNA: TGTGCTAGTGGTGTAGCGGGAACGGGCGAGCAGTACTTC. This translates into CASGVAGTGEQYF.

V and J are TRBV11-2 and TRBJ2-2; TRBD2 matches at 14 bases. This CDR3 spans 19 amino acids. Per germline, CDR1 SGHAT and CDR2 FQNNGV. After removal of 3 bases from V and 7 bases from J, the junction contained 13 bases not matched to a gene. DNA of the CDR3: TGTGCCAGCAGCTTCGTAAGACTAGCGGGAGGGCATTGGGGCGGGGAGCTGTTTTTT. Translated, it gives CASSFVRLAGGHWGGELFF.

This chain connects TRBV27 to TRBJ2-2; D is uncertain. Trimming took off 0 bases at V and 4 bases at J, with 9 bases between the two ends. Looked up from germline, CDR1 is MNHEY and CDR2 is SMNVEV (reference sequence). The CDR3 has 15 residues. CDR3 protein: CASSLSSSVTGELFF. The CDR3 DNA sequence: TGTGCCAGCAGTTTATCCTCCTCCGTCACCGGGGAGCTGTTTTTT.

The chain recombines TRBV5-5 with TRBJ2-7; D remains ambiguous. The germline CDR1 and CDR2 sequences are SGHKS and YYEKEE (reference sequence). The CDR3 loop spans 17 amino acids. Trimming shortened V by 0 bases and J by 5 bases, and 21 bases separated the two germline ends. CDR3 coding DNA: TGTGCCAGCAGCTTGGATATCTACCCCACTCCTGGGGACGAGCAGTACTTC. This sequence encodes CASSLDIYPTPGDEQYF.

The CDR3 coding sequence is TGTGCCAGCAGTTTTACCCTAAGTGCTATTTACAATGAGCAGTTCTTC. This gives the protein CASSFTLSAIYNEQFF. The chain couples TRBV28 to TRBJ2-1, with D uncertain. Germline CDR1 MDHEN, CDR2 SYDVKM. The CDR3 length is 16 residues. V was trimmed by 3 bases and J by 4 bases, leaving 16 bases between them.

This clone was counted once. The chain employs TRBV28 and TRBJ1-1; 7 positions match TRBD1. This CDR3 has 14 amino acids. The J segment lost 1 base and the V segment lost 3 bases, leaving 2 bases of the junction unmatched. Germline lookup yields CDR1 MDHEN and CDR2 SYDVKM. The chain's CDR3 is CASSFWTGNTEAFF. DNA for the CDR3: TGTGCCAGCAGTTTTTGGACAGGGAACACTGAAGCTTTCTTT. The full variable domain, with the rest looked up from reference TRBV28 and TRBJ1-1, is DVKVTQSSRYLVKRTGEKVFLECVQDMDHENMFWYRQDPGLGLRLIYFSYDVKMKEKGDIPEGYSVSREKKERFSLILESASTNQTSMYLCASSFWTGNTEAFFGQGTRLTVV.

The chain recombines TRBV4-2 with TRBJ2-1; perhaps TRBD2 as D (5 bases). V lost 2 bases, J lost 0 bases, and 8 bases lay in between. Germline CDR1 and CDR2: LGHNA and YNFKEQ. CDR3 length: 15 residues. As DNA, the CDR3 is TGTGCCAGCAGCCAAACGGGAAGCTCCTACAATGAGCAGTTCTTC. Its translation is CASSQTGSSYNEQFF.

This clone appeared a single time. The V and J genes are TRBV18 and TRBJ1-2; D unclear. V was shortened by 3 bases and J by 3 bases, with 17 bases between the two germline ends. The CDR3 sequence is 16 residues long. The V gene's germline CDR1 is KGHSH and CDR2 LQKENI. Here the CDR3 reads CASSPELGHTDYGYTF. For the CDR3, the DNA is TGTGCCAGCTCACCGGAGCTTGGGCACACCGACTATGGCTACACCTTC.

The chain has TRBV28 and TRBJ2-7; D unresolved. The CDR3 loop spans 13 amino acids. With 6 bases removed from V and 2 bases from J, the gap between germline ends came to 11 bases. Germline CDR1 is MDHEN and CDR2 is SYDVKM. CDR3 sequence reads: CASRPAQAYEQYF. In DNA form, the CDR3 reads TGTGCCAGCAGACCTGCCCAAGCCTACGAGCAGTACTTC.

This chain joins TRBV27 and TRBJ2-1; D call uncertain. In germline, CDR1 is MNHEY, CDR2 SMNVEV (reference sequence). The CDR3 is 12 amino acids. Trimming shortened V by 7 bases and J by 7 bases, and 11 bases separated the two germline ends. The CDR3 DNA reads as TGTGCCAGCATGAGAGGCGGTAATGAGCAGTTCTTC. Amino acids: CASMRGGNEQFF.

The CDR3 spells CASSSTIPPTLEQYF. The CDR3 bases are TGTGCCAGTAGCTCGACAATCCCGCCAACCCTCGAGCAGTACTTC. The chain uses TRBV19 and TRBJ2-7, with D hard to call. Germline CDR1 LNHDA, CDR2 SQIVND (reference sequence). Trimming removed 6 bases from V and 6 bases from J, with 21 bases in between. The length of the CDR3 is 15 residues.

The J gene is TRBJ1-2, the V gene TRBV27; unclear D gene. Deletions cut 6 bases from V and 3 bases from J, with 14 bases between. The CDR3 spans 14 residues. Germline V gene lookup returns CDR1 MNHEY and CDR2 SMNVEV (reference sequence). The CDR3 bases are TGTGCCAGCAGCCCCACCGGGTCTTACTATGGCTACACCTTC. This sequence encodes CASSPTGSYYGYTF.

This rearrangement joins TRBV19 to TRBJ1-3, with D possibly matching TRBD1 (6 bases). The germline CDR1 and CDR2 sequences are LNHDA and SQIVND (reference sequence). Deletions cut 3 bases from V and 0 bases from J, with 9 bases between. The CDR3 is 15 amino acids. CDR3 nucleotide sequence: TGTGCCAGTAGTATGACAGGCCTCTCTGGAAACACCATATATTTT. This sequence encodes CASSMTGLSGNTIYF.

The gene calls are TRBV5-4 and TRBJ2-1; 9 bases are a match to TRBD1. Germline CDR1 and CDR2: SGHNT and YYREEE (reference sequence). The CDR3 consists of 17 residues. V shed 5 bases and J 3 bases; nucleotides not matched to a gene: 12. In DNA form, the CDR3 reads TGTGCCAGCAGATTAGCGATGGGACAGGGTTTCTACAATGAGCAGTTCTTC. Encoded protein: CASRLAMGQGFYNEQFF. The full variable domain, rest sourced from reference TRBV5-4 and TRBJ2-1, is ETGVTQSPTHLIKTRGQQVTLRCSSQSGHNTVSWYQQALGQGPQFIFQYYREEENGRGNFPPRFSGLQFPNYSSELNVNALELDDSALYLCASRLAMGQGFYNEQFFGPGTRLTVL.

Notes on this clone: The sample carries other DNA sequences with the same CDR3. The chain uses TRBV27 and TRBJ2-1; the D is unclear. V was cut by 0 bases and J by 2 bases, with 11 bases left in between. The germline V gene encodes CDR1 MNHEY and CDR2 SMNVEV (reference sequence). The CDR3 loop spans 16 amino acids. The CDR3 bases are TGTGCCAGCAGTTTATCGGCAGGTGAGGCCTACAATGAGCAGTTCTTC. Its translation is CASSLSAGEAYNEQFF.

The chain links TRBV27 to TRBJ2-5; D perhaps matches TRBD2 (6 bases). V was pared by 8 bases and J by 4 bases, with 8 bases between. CDR3 length: 11 residues. Per germline, CDR1 MNHEY and CDR2 SMNVEV (reference sequence). The CDR3, as DNA: TGTGCCAGCGGGCGGGGAGAGACCCAGTACTTC. Amino acid sequence: CASGRGETQYF.

V usage is TRBV30 and J usage is TRBJ2-1; 8 bases align to TRBD2. Per the germline V gene, CDR1 is GTSNPN and CDR2 is SVGIG (reference sequence). Trimming took 0 bases from V and 7 from J; bases not matched to a gene: 5. The CDR3 is 14 amino acids. The DNA of the CDR3 is TGTGCCTGGAGTGTAAGCGGGAGATTGAATGAGCAGTTCTTC. It codes for CAWSVSGRLNEQFF.